This entry lists 28 T cell receptor beta chains sequenced from one sample in a study of read filtering for tumor transcriptome and immune sequencing. From 300 to 400 ng of RNA, a library with molecular barcoded alpha/delta and beta/gamma adaptors was made. TCRdb ran MiXCR on the reads and lists one entry per CDR3 protein. The table lists about 39,000 distinct CDR3 sequences, more than 13% of them singletons. Sequences were obtained from a population of CD138-negative cells sorted from bone marrow. Receptor source: a donor older than 35 with multiple myeloma.

This clonotype occurred many times. This chain links TRBV29-1 with TRBJ1-5; no definite D call. CDR3 length equals 13 residues. Trimming took off 6 bases at V and 1 base at J, with 10 bases between the two ends. The V gene's germline CDR1 is SQVTM and CDR2 ANQGSEA. As DNA, the CDR3 is TGCAGCGTCAGTTTCGGGAGCAATCAGCCCCAGCATTTT. It translates to CSVSFGSNQPQHF.

This clonotype showed up many times. This sequence joins TRBV20-1 and TRBJ1-2; 8 bases line up with TRBD1. This CDR3 contains 13 residues. Trimming removed 6 bases from V and 4 bases from J; junction bases left unmatched: 7. Germline values: CDR1 DFQATT, CDR2 SNEGSKA (reference sequence). The CDR3 coding sequence is TGCAGTGCCTTGGACAGGGATTTCTATGGCTACACCTTC. This codes for CSALDRDFYGYTF.

Points on this clonotype: A clone one base away is much larger, so this may be a read error. The chain combines TRBV11-2 with TRBJ1-1, with D possibly being TRBD1 (5 bases). The CDR3 runs 13 residues. Germline-derived CDR1 and CDR2 are SGHAT and FQNNGV. The CDR3 DNA reads TGTGCCAGCAGCCGGACGGACAACACTGAAGCTGTCTTT. It translates to CASSRTDNTEAVF.

This clonotype has more than one count but fewer than ten. A clone one base away is much larger, so this may be a read error. This chain connects TRBV2 to TRBJ2-2, with 8 bases fitting TRBD2. CDR3 length: 14 amino acids. Per the germline V gene, CDR1 is SNHLY and CDR2 is FYNNEI. CDR3 DNA: TGTGCCAGCAGCCTGGGACTAGGCACCGCGGAGCTGTTTTTT. Encoded protein: CASSLGLGTAELFF.

This chain joins TRBV7-3 and TRBJ1-1; a weak D match, TRBD1 (5 bases). The CDR3 totals 16 residues. Germline CDR1 is SGHTA and CDR2 is FQGTGA. Between the trimmed V and J ends, which lost 5 bases and 6 bases, there was a span of 22 bases. The CDR3 DNA is TGTGCCAGCAGCCCGGTCCCCGGGGGATTCGGGTCTGAAGCTTTCTTT. Translation gives CASSPVPGGFGSEAFF.

The sample holds many counts of this clonotype. J is TRBJ2-2 and V is TRBV7-2; 9 nucleotides align to TRBD2. From germline, CDR1 is SGHTA and CDR2 FQGNSA. Losses at the gene ends were 5 bases for V and 2 bases for J; bases not matched to a gene: 3. This CDR3 spans 15 amino acids. CDR3 nucleotides: TGTGCCAGCAGCCGCGGGGGGGCAAACACCGGGGAGCTGTTTTTT. As protein: CASSRGGANTGELFF.

To note about this clonotype: This may be a read error: a much more frequent sequence differs by one nucleotide. The chain is built from TRBV7-9 and TRBJ2-3; D is unresolved. The V end lost 2 bases, the J end lost 8 bases, and 5 bases lay between the germline ends. CDR3 length equals 11 residues. CDR1 is SEHNR and CDR2 is FQNEAQ in the germline V gene (reference sequence). The CDR3: CASSLSGTQYF. As DNA, the CDR3 is TGTGCCAGCAGCTTATCTGGTACGCAGTATTTT.

This clonotype was recorded at least ten times. This rearrangement joins TRBV12-3 or TRBV12-4 to TRBJ1-1; D gene unclear. The CDR3 is made up of 11 amino acids. The germline V and J ends were trimmed by 3 bases and 4 bases, with 3 bases remaining between them. The CDR3 DNA is TGTGCCAGCAGTTTTAGCACTGAAGCTTTCTTT. This codes for CASSFSTEAFF.

The table lists this clonotype with many counts. The genes are TRBV29-1 and TRBJ1-1; D gene ambiguous. The V gene lost 8 bases and the J gene lost 0 bases, with 13 bases spanning the gap. Germline-derived CDR1 and CDR2 are SQVTM and ANQGSEA. The CDR3 is 13 amino acids. The CDR3 DNA sequence: TGCAGCACCAGTTTCCAAATGAACACTGAAGCTTTCTTT. Translated: CSTSFQMNTEAFF. Full variable domain (outside the CDR3, taken from reference TRBV29-1 and TRBJ1-1): SAVISQKPSRDICQRGTSLTIQCQVDSQVTMMFWYRQQPGQSLTLIATANQGSEATYESGFVIDKFPISRPNLTFSTLTVSNMSPEDSSIYLCSTSFQMNTEAFFGQGTRLTVV.

This clonotype showed up many times. This sequence joins TRBV4-1 and TRBJ2-7; 7 bases map to TRBD1. Trimming at V came to 6 bases and at J to 7 bases, leaving 12 bases not matched to a gene. Germline V gene lookup returns CDR1 MGHRA and CDR2 YSYEKL. This CDR3 contains 14 residues. The CDR3 region has the DNA TGCGCCAGCAGTTTGGGGACAGACCTTTATGAGCAGTACTTC. Translation gives CASSLGTDLYEQYF.

This clonotype was counted at least ten times. The chain is built from TRBV15 and TRBJ1-2, with D unclear. The CDR3 sequence is 12 residues long. Germline assignment: CDR1 LNHNV and CDR2 YYDKDF (reference sequence). V was cut by 3 bases and J by 5 bases, with 7 bases left in between. The CDR3 nucleotides read TGTGCCACCAGCAGGGATTTTTATGGCTACACCTTC. As protein: CATSRDFYGYTF. Full variable domain (rest looked up from reference TRBV15 and TRBJ1-2): DAMVIQNPRYQVTQFGKPVTLSCSQTLNHNVMYWYQQKSSQAPKLLFHYYDKDFNNEADTPDNFQSRRPNTSFCFLDIRSPGLGDTAMYLCATSRDFYGYTFGSGTRLTVV.

Ten or more counts support this clonotype. This chain joins TRBV9 and TRBJ2-1; D might be TRBD1 (6 bases). CDR3 length equals 13 residues. V lost 3 bases, J lost 7 bases, and 11 bases lay in between. The germline gives CDR1 SGDLS, CDR2 YYNGEE. CDR3 sequence (DNA): TGTGCCAGCAGCGGACAGGTTTGGAATGAGCAGTTCTTC. Residues: CASSGQVWNEQFF.

The table lists this clonotype with many counts. The gene calls are TRBV5-1 and TRBJ2-1, with D tentatively TRBD2 (7 bases). This CDR3 has 21 residues. Germline assignment: CDR1 SGHRS and CDR2 YFSETQ. V lost 0 bases to trimming and J lost 7 bases, with 32 bases between them. The CDR3 loop is CASSLANQTSGTKNLINEQFF. The CDR3 DNA is TGCGCCAGCAGCTTGGCAAATCAAACAAGCGGGACAAAAAACCTAATAAATGAGCAGTTCTTC.

Ten or more counts support this clonotype. The chain recombines TRBV11-2 with TRBJ1-2, with 10 bases lining up with TRBD1. Germline assignment: CDR1 SGHAT and CDR2 FQNNGV. The trim removed 0 bases at V and 1 base at J, leaving 8 bases unmatched. The CDR3 contains 18 residues. CDR3 protein: CASSLEDSRDRGNYGYTF. The CDR3 DNA reads TGTGCCAGCAGCTTAGAAGACTCCCGGGACAGGGGTAACTATGGCTACACCTTC.

This clonotype was seen repeatedly, ten times or more. The CDR3 spells CAMRRWTGELFF. The CDR3 coding sequence is TGTGCCATGAGGAGGTGGACCGGGGAGCTGTTTTTT. This chain joins TRBV10-3 and TRBJ2-2; a possible D gene is TRBD2 (5 bases). Trimming shortened V by 9 bases and J by 5 bases, and 10 bases separated the two germline ends. This CDR3 region has 12 residues. Germline V gives CDR1 ENHRY, CDR2 SYGVKD.

This clonotype was counted a few times. Possible read error: a much larger clone is one base away. The chain joins TRBV29-1 to TRBJ1-4; D is ambiguous. Per germline, CDR1 SQVTM and CDR2 ANQGSEA. This CDR3 region has 11 residues. The CDR3 region is CSARGSEKLCF. In DNA, the CDR3 is TGCAGCGCCCGTGGGTCCGAAAAACTGTGTTTT.

This clonotype occurred many times. This sequence joins TRBV6-2 or TRBV6-3 and TRBJ2-5, with D maybe TRBD2 (5 bases). The CDR3 is made up of 14 amino acids. The germline gives CDR1 MNHEY, CDR2 SVGEGT. V was trimmed by 6 bases and J by 2 bases, leaving 13 bases between them. CDR3 DNA sequence: TGTGCCAGCAGAGTAGCTAGCCCTCAAGAGACCCAGTACTTC. It codes for CASRVASPQETQYF.

The sample holds many counts of this clonotype. The chain is built from TRBV5-1 and TRBJ2-7; TRBD2 agrees at 7 bases. V was clipped by 4 bases and J by 2 bases; unmatched bases: 6. Germline assignment: CDR1 SGHRS and CDR2 YFSETQ. The CDR3 extends over 14 amino acids. CDR3 residues: CASSHQAGPYEQYF. In DNA form, the CDR3 reads TGCGCCAGCAGCCACCAAGCGGGGCCCTACGAGCAGTACTTC.

Ten or more counts support this clonotype. The chain employs TRBV30 and TRBJ1-1; TRBD1 might be the D (5 bases). V dropped 4 bases and J dropped 6 bases, with 6 bases sitting between them. CDR1 and CDR2 (germline): GTSNPN, SVGIG (reference sequence). This CDR3 is 10 amino acids long. The CDR3 sequence: CAWIQAEAFF. DNA of the CDR3: TGTGCCTGGATACAGGCTGAAGCTTTCTTT.

This clonotype is medium-sized (0.01 to 0.1%) in the sample. The chain carries TRBV5-1 and TRBJ1-1; perhaps TRBD1 as D (5 bases). The CDR3 totals 15 residues. The germline gives CDR1 SGHRS, CDR2 YFSETQ. Between the trimmed V and J ends, which lost 2 bases and 1 base, there was a span of 12 bases. This CDR3 reads CASSLLTTANTEAFF. The CDR3, as DNA: TGCGCCAGCAGCTTACTAACGACAGCGAACACTGAAGCTTTCTTT.

The chain employs TRBV20-1 and TRBJ2-3; 7 nucleotides match TRBD2. After removal of 6 bases from V and 5 bases from J, the junction contained 17 bases not matched to a gene. This CDR3 comprises 16 residues. Germline lookup yields CDR1 DFQATT and CDR2 SNEGSKA (reference sequence). The CDR3, as DNA: TGCAGTGCCGATCCACGAGTAGCGGGCAAGGTAGATACGCAGTATTTT. This sequence encodes CSADPRVAGKVDTQYF.

This clonotype was recorded many times. V usage is TRBV6-6 and J usage is TRBJ1-1; 7 bases fit TRBD1. The CDR3 contains 13 residues. The trim removed 6 bases at V and 0 bases at J, leaving 1 base unmatched. Per germline, CDR1 MNHNY and CDR2 SVGAGI (reference sequence). The CDR3 region is CASRQGLNTEAFF. The CDR3 bases are TGTGCCAGCAGACAGGGGCTGAACACTGAAGCTTTCTTT.

This clonotype was recorded at least ten times. The J gene is TRBJ2-5, the V gene TRBV2; 10 bases are shared with TRBD2. The CDR3 is 13 amino acids. Germline-derived CDR1 and CDR2 are SNHLY and FYNNEI. Germline trimming cut 6 bases from V and 5 bases from J; bases unmatched to any gene: 3. The CDR3 nucleotides read TGTGCCAGCAGCAAGACTAGCGGGGAGACCCAGTACTTC. Amino acid sequence: CASSKTSGETQYF.

This clonotype was seen many times. The rearrangement uses TRBV29-1 and TRBJ1-1; D perhaps matches TRBD1 (5 bases). The CDR3 covers 12 residues. Germline CDR1 reads SQVTM; CDR2 reads ANQGSEA. Trimming took 5 bases from V and 0 from J, leaving 7 bases between them. The CDR3 sequence is CSVSGLNTEAFF. CDR3 bases: TGCAGCGTTTCAGGGCTGAACACTGAAGCTTTCTTT.

At least ten counts were recorded for this clonotype. The CDR3 is CASSLSMGATNEQYF. Here the CDR3 DNA reads TGTGCCAGCAGTTTATCTATGGGGGCGACGAACGAGCAGTACTTC. The V and J genes are TRBV27 and TRBJ2-7; TRBD1 is a possible D gene (6 bases). Trimming left V 0 bases short and J 5 bases short, with 14 bases between. The CDR3 loop spans 15 amino acids. Germline V gene data show CDR1 as MNHEY and CDR2 as SMNVEV (reference sequence).

This chain joins TRBV13 and TRBJ1-3, with no clear D. The CDR3 is 15 residues long. Deletions cut 6 bases from V and 4 bases from J, with 16 bases between. Germline values: CDR1 PRHDT, CDR2 FYEKMQ (reference sequence). DNA of the CDR3: TGTGCCAGCAGACTGGATAGGGTTCGCGGAAACACCATATATTTT. This sequence encodes CASRLDRVRGNTIYF.

This clonotype was observed many times. The chain uses TRBV12-3 or TRBV12-4 and TRBJ1-5; unclear D gene. Trimming shortened V by 3 bases and J by 3 bases, and 9 bases separated the two germline ends. The CDR3 loop spans 14 amino acids. This CDR3 is CASSFGEVNQPQHF. CDR3 coding DNA: TGTGCCAGCAGTTTCGGGGAGGTCAATCAGCCCCAGCATTTT.

This clonotype was recorded many times. The J gene is TRBJ2-7, the V gene TRBV20-1, with 9 bases aligning to TRBD2. The CDR3 spans 15 residues. Germline V gene data show CDR1 as DFQATT and CDR2 as SNEGSKA (reference sequence). V dropped 0 bases and J dropped 7; count of bases not matched to a gene: 10. CDR3 DNA: TGCAGTGCTAGAGATCCCCTGGCGGGAGGGTTTGAGCAGTACTTC. The encoded protein is CSARDPLAGGFEQYF.